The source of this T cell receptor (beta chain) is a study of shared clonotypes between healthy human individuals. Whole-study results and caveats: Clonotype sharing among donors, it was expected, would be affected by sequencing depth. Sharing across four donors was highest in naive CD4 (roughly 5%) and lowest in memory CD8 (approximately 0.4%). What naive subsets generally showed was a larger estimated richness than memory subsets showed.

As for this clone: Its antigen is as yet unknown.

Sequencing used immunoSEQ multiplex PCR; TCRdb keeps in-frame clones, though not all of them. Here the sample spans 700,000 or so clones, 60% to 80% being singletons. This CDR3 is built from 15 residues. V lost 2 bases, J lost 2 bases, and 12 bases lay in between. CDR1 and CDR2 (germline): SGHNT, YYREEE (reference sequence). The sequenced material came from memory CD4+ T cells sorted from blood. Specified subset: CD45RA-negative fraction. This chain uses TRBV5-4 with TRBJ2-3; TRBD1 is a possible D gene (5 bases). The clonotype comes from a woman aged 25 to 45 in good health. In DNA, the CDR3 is TGTGCCAGCAGCTTTTACGACAGAAACACAGATACGCAGTATTTT. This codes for CASSFYDRNTDTQYF.